This T cell receptor beta chain derives from a study of patients and donors after allogeneic stem cell transplantation. TCRdb re-called the RT-PCR reads with MiXCR, one entry per CDR3 protein. The profile covers about 960,000 distinct CDR3 sequences, with approximately 19% appearing a single time and roughly 6% taken by the ten largest. Trimming took off 3 bases at V and 9 bases at J, with 12 bases between the two ends. There are 13 residues in the CDR3. Germline-derived CDR1 and CDR2 are MDHEN and SYDVKM. The sequenced sample consisted of blood, either unsorted or a sorted T cell fraction (not recorded which). The TCR sequence derives from a human donor who was either an allogeneic HSCT recipient or a stem cell or donor lymphocyte infusion donor (not recorded which). It is not recorded whose cells these are; they may come from a transplant donor. V usage is TRBV28 and J usage is TRBJ1-5; D remains ambiguous. CDR3 sequence reads: CASSLVGYSPQHF. The CDR3 DNA follows: TGTGCCAGCAGTTTGGTGGGGTACTCGCCCCAGCATTTT.